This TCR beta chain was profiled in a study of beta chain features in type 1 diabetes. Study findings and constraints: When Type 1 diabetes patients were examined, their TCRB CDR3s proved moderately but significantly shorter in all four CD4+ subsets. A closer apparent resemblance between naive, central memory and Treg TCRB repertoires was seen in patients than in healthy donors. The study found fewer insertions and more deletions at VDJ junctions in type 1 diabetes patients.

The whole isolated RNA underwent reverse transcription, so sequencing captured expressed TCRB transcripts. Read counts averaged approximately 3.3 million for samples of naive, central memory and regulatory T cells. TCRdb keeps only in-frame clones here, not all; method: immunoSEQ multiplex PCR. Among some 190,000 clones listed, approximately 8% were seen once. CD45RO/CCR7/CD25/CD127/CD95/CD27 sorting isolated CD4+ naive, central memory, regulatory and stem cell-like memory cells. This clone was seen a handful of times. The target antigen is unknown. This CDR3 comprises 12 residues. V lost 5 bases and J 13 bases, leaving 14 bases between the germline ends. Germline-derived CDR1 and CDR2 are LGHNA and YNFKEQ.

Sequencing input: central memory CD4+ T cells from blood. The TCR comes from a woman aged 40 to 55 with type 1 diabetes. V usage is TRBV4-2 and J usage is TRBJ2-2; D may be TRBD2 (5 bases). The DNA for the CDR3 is TGTGCCAGCAGCTTAGATACGGGATCGCTGTTTTTT. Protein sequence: CASSLDTGSLFF.